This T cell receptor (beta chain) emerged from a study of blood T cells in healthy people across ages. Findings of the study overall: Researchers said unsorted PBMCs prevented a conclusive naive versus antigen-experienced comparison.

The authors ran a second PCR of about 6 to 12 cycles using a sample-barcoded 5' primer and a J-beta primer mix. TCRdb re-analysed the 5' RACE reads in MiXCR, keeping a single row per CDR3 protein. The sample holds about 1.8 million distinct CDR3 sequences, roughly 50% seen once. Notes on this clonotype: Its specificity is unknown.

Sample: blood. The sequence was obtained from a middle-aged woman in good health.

The CDR3 region is CASSPDLGAGNSYEQYF. Here the CDR3 DNA reads TGTGCCAGCTCACCAGACCTCGGGGCAGGGAATTCCTACGAGCAGTACTTC. The gene calls are TRBV18 and TRBJ2-7; tentatively, D is TRBD1 or TRBD2 (5 bases each). V lost 2 bases and J 1 base, leaving 18 bases between the germline ends. This CDR3 is 17 amino acids long. CDR1 is KGHSH and CDR2 is LQKENI in the germline V gene.